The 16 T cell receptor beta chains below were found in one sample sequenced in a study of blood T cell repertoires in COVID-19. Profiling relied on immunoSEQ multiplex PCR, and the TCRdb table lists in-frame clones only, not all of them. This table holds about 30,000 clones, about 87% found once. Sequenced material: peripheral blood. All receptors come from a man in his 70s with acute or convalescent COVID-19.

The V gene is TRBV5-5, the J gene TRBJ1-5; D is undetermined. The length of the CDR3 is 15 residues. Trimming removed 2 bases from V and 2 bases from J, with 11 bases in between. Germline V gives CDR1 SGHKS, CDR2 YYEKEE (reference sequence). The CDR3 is CASSFGRIGNQPQHF. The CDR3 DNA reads TGTGCCAGCAGCTTTGGGAGGATAGGCAATCAGCCCCAGCATTTT.

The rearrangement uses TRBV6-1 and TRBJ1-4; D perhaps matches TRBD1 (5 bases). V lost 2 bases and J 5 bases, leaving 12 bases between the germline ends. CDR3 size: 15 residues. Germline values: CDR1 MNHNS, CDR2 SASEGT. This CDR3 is CASSEFYRLNEKLFF. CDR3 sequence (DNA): TGTGCCAGCAGTGAATTCTACAGGTTGAATGAAAAACTGTTTTTT.

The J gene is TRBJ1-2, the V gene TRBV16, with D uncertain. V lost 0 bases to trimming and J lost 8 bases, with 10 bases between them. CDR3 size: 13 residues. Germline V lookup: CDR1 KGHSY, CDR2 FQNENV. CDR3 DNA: TGTGCCAGCAGCCAATCGGTTAGCGGAGGCTACACCTTC. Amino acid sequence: CASSQSVSGGYTF.

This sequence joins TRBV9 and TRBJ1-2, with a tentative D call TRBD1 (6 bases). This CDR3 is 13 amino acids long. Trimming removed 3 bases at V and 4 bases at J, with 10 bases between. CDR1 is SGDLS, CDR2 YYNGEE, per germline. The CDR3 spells CASSATGSYGYTF. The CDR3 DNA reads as TGTGCCAGCAGCGCAACAGGGAGCTATGGCTACACCTTC.

The CDR3: CASSQEGYRADTQYF. As DNA, the CDR3 is TGCGCCAGCAGCCAAGAGGGTTACAGGGCGGATACGCAGTATTTT. The gene calls are TRBV4-3 and TRBJ2-3; TRBD1 might be the D (6 bases). This CDR3 has 15 residues. Germline V gives CDR1 LGHNA, CDR2 YSLEER. Trimming cost V 0 bases and J 6 bases, with 13 bases left between them.

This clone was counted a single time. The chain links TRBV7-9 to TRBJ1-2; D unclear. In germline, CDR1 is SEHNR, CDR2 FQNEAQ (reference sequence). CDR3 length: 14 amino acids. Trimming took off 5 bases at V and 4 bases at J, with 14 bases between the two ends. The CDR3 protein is CASSPPVTIYGYTF. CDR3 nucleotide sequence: TGTGCCAGCAGCCCCCCCGTGACTATCTATGGCTACACCTTC.

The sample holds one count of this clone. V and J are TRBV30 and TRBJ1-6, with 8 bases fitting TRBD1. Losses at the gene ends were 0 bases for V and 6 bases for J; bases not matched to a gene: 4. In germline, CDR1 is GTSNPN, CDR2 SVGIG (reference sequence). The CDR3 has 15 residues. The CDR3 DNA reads TGTGCCTGGAGTGTCACAGGGGGTAGTAATTCACCCCTCCACTTT. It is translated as CAWSVTGGSNSPLHF.

CDR3 DNA sequence: TGTGCCAGCAGCTTAGAGGGGGGGTCCTACGAGCAGTACTTC. Encoded protein: CASSLEGGSYEQYF. The V call is TRBV11-3, the J call TRBJ2-7, with 7 bases matching TRBD2. With V trimmed by 0 bases and J by 1 base, 0 bases remained unmatched. CDR1 is SGHNT and CDR2 is YENEEA in the germline V gene. The CDR3 is made up of 14 amino acids.

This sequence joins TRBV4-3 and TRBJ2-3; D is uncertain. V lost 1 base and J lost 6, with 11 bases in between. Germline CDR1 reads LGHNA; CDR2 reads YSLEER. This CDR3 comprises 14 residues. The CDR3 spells CASSQADRVDTQYF. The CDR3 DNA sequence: TGCGCCAGCAGCCAAGCTGACCGGGTTGATACGCAGTATTTT.

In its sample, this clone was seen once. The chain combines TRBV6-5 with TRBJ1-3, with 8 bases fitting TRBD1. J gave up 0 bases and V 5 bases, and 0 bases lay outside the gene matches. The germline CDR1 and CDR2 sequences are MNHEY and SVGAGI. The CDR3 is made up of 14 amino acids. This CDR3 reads CASSTGGSGNTIYF. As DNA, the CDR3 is TGTGCCAGCAGTACAGGGGGCTCTGGAAACACCATATATTTT.

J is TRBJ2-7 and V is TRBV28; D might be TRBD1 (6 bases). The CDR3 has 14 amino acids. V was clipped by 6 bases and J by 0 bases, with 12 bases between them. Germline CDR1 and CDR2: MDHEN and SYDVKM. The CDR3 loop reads CASRLQGSSYEQYF. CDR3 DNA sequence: TGTGCCAGCAGGCTACAGGGTAGCTCCTACGAGCAGTACTTC.

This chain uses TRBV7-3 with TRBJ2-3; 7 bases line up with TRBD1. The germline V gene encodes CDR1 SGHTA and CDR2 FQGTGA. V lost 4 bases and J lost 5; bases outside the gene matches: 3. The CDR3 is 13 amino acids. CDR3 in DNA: TGTGCCAGCAGCTCCTCAGGGGGAGATACGCAGTATTTT. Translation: CASSSSGGDTQYF.

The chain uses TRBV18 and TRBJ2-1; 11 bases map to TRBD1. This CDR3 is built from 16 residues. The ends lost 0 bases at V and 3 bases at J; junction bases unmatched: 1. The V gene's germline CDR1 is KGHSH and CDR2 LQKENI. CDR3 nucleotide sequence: TGTGCCAGCTCACCACCGGACAGGGGGCTCTACAATGAGCAGTTCTTC. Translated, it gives CASSPPDRGLYNEQFF.

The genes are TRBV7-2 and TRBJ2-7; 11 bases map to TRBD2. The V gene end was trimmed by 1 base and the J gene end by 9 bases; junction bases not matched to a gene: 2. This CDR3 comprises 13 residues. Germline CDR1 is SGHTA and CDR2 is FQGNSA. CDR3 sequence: CASSLVGTSGQYF. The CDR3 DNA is TGTGCCAGCAGCTTAGTAGGGACTAGCGGGCAGTACTTC.

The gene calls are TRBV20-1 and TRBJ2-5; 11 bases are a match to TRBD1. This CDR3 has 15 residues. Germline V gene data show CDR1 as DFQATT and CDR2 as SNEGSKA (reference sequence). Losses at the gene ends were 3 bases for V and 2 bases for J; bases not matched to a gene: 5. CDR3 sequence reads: CSASGDRGRQETQYF. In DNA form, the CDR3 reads TGCAGTGCTAGTGGGGACAGGGGGAGGCAAGAGACCCAGTACTTC.

CDR3 sequence reads: CASSPYSSGRASGELFF. The CDR3 DNA sequence: TGTGCCAGCAGCCCCTACTCTAGCGGGAGGGCCTCCGGGGAGCTGTTTTTT. The genes are TRBV4-2 and TRBJ2-2, with 12 bases lining up with TRBD2. This CDR3 region has 17 residues. V shed 4 bases and J 6 bases; nucleotides not matched to a gene: 9. CDR1 LGHNA and CDR2 YNFKEQ come from the germline V gene.